This T cell receptor beta chain appears in the sequencing data of a study of graft-versus-host responses after intestinal transplantation. Germline assignment: CDR1 MNHEY and CDR2 SMNVEV (reference sequence). The ends lost 5 bases at V and 0 bases at J; junction bases unmatched: 5. CDR3 size: 15 residues. Study conclusions and caveats: Clonal ratios of graft-versus-host to host-versus-graft in allografts were high for patients exhibiting graft-donor T cell macrochimerism.

Libraries were prepared by immunoSEQ multiplex PCR; TCRdb keeps only in-frame clonotypes and omits some of them. The sample lists 85,000 to 95,000 clones; about 93% were seen once. This clone was counted a single time. Its antigen is still unknown. This rearrangement joins TRBV27 to TRBJ2-7; 9 nucleotides match TRBD1. The sample in question was unstimulated CD8+ T cells sorted from spleen or lymph node cells, obtained before intestinal transplant. The source is a human donor who received an intestinal transplant. The chain's CDR3 is CASSGGTGPSYEQYF. The DNA of the CDR3 is TGTGCCAGCAGTGGCGGGACAGGGCCCTCCTACGAGCAGTACTTC.